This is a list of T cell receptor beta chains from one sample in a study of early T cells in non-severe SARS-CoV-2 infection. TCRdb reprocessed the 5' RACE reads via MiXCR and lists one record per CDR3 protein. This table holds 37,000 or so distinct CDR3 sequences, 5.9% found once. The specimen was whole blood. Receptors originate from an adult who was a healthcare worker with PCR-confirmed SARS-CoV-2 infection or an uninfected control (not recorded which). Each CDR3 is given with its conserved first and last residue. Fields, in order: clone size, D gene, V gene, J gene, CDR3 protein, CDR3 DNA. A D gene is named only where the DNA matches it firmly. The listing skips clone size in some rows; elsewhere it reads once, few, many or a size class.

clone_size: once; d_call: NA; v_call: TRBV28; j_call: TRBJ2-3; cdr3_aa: CASSRDFSTDTQYF; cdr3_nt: TGTGCCAGCAGTCGGGACTTTTCCACAGATACGCAGTATTTT
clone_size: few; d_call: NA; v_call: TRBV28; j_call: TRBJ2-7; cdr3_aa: CASSVDTTYEQYF; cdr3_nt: TGTGCCAGCAGTGTGGACACCACCTACGAGCAGTACTTC
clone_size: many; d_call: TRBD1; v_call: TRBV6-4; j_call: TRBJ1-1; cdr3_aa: CASTRDRASTEAFF; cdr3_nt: TGTGCCAGCACCCGGGACAGGGCCTCTACTGAAGCTTTCTTT
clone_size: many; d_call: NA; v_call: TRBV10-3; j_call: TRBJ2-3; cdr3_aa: CAISGTDTQYF; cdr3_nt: TGTGCCATCAGTGGCACAGATACGCAGTATTTT
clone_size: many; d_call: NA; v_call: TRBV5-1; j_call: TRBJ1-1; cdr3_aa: CASKGLTQMNTEAFF; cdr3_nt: TGCGCCAGCAAGGGGCTTACCCAAATGAACACTGAAGCTTTCTTT
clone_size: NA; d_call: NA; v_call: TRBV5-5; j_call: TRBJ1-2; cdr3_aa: CASSSPDDNYGYTF; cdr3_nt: TGTGCCAGCAGCTCCCCCGATGATAACTATGGCTACACCTTC
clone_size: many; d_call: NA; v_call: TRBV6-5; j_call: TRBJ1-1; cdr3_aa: CASSWGGVNTEAFF; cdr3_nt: TGTGCCAGCAGTTGGGGCGGGGTGAACACTGAAGCTTTCTTT
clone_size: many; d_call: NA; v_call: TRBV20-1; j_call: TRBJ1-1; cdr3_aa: CSARGGGRKAFF; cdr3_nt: TGCAGTGCTAGAGGAGGGGGAAGGAAAGCTTTCTTT
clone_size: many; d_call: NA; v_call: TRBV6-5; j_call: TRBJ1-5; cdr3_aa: CASSYGGANQPQHF; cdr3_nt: TGTGCCAGCAGTTACGGAGGGGCCAATCAGCCCCAGCATTTT
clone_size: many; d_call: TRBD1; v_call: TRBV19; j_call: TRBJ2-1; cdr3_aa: CASSLRPGQGNEQFF; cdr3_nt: TGTGCCAGTAGTCTCCGACCGGGACAGGGGAATGAGCAGTTCTTC
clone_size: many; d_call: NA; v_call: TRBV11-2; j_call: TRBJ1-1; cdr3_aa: CASSLYPTRTRGEHTEAFF; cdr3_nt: TGTGCCAGCAGCTTATACCCTACTAGGACCCGAGGCGAACACACTGAAGCTTTCTTT
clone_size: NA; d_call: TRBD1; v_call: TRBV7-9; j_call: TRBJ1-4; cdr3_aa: CASSLDREREKLFF; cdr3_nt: TGTGCCAGCAGCCTGGACAGGGAACGGGAAAAACTGTTTTTT
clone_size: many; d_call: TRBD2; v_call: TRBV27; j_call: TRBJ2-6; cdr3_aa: CASSSSRGAGANVLTF; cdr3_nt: TGTGCCAGCAGTTCGTCCCGGGGGGCTGGGGCCAACGTCCTGACTTTC
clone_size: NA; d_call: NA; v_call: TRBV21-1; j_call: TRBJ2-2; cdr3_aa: CASRLPQEITNTGELFF; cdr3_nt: TGTGCCAGCAGATTACCACAGGAAATTACGAACACCGGGGAGCTGTTTTTT
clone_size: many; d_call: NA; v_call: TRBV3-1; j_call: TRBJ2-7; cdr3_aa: CASSQDQSYEQYF; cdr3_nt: TGTGCCAGCAGCCAAGACCAGTCCTACGAGCAGTACTTC
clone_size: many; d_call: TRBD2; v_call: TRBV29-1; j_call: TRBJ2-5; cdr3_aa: CSVVGGGPPQYF; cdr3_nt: TGCAGCGTTGTCGGGGGAGGGCCGCCCCAGTACTTC
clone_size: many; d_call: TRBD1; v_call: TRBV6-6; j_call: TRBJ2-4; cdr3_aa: CATQDRERWVAKNIQYF; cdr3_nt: TGTGCCACCCAGGACAGGGAACGGTGGGTGGCCAAAAACATTCAGTACTTC
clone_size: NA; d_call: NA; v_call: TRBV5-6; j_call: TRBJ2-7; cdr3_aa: CASSFRSYEQYF; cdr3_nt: TGTGCCAGCAGCTTCAGGTCCTACGAGCAGTACTTC
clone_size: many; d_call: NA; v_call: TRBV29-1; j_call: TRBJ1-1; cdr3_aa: CSVLHTEAFF; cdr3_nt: TGCAGCGTTCTACACACTGAAGCTTTCTTT
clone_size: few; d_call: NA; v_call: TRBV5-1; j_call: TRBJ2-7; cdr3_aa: CASSLAVLSYEQYF; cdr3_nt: TGCGCCAGCAGCTTGGCAGTCCTCTCCTACGAGCAGTACTTC
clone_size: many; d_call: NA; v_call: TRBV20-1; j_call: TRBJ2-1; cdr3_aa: CSATPLTVDNEQFF; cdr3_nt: TGCAGTGCCACCCCTTTGACCGTCGACAATGAGCAGTTCTTC
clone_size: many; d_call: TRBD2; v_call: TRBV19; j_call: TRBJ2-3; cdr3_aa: CASTGLAGRASTDTQYF; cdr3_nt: TGTGCCAGTACTGGACTAGCGGGCCGAGCTAGCACAGATACGCAGTATTTT
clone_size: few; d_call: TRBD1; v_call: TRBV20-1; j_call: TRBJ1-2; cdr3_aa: CSAATRDRDLDYGYTF; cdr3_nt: TGCAGTGCTGCCACCCGGGACAGGGATTTGGACTATGGCTACACCTTC
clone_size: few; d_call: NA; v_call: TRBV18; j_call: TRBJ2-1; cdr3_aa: CASSPPGGEQFF; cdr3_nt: TGTGCCAGCTCACCCCCTGGGGGTGAGCAGTTCTTC
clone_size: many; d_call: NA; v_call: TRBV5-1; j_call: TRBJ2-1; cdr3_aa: CASSLRLEKGNEQFF; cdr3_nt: TGCGCCAGCAGCTTAAGACTAGAAAAGGGCAATGAGCAGTTCTTC
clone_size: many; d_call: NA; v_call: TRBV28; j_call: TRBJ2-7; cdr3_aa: CANRPVGLYTREYF; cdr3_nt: TGTGCCAACCGCCCGGTGGGGCTGTATACGCGCGAGTACTTC
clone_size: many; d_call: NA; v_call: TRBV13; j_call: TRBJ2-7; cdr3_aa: CASSVQGDNSYEQYF; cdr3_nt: TGTGCCAGCAGCGTCCAAGGGGACAACTCCTACGAGCAGTACTTC
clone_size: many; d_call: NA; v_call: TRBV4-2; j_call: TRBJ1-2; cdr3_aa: CASSQDQGPNYGYTF; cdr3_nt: TGTGCCAGCAGCCAAGACCAGGGCCCTAACTATGGCTACACCTTC
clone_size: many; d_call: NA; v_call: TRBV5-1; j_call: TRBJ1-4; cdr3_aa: CASRGTPTNEKLFF; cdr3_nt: TGCGCCAGCAGGGGGACACCAACTAATGAAAAACTGTTTTTT
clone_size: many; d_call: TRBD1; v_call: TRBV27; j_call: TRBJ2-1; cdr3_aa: CASSPGTVFYNEQFF; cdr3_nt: TGTGCCAGCAGTCCCGGGACAGTTTTCTACAATGAGCAGTTCTTC
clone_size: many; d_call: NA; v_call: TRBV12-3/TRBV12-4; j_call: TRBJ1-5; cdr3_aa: CASSLGQEKGPQHF; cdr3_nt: TGTGCCAGCAGTTTAGGACAGGAGAAAGGGCCCCAGCATTTT
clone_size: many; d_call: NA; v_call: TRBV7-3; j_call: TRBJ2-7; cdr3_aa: CASSPPKGEQYF; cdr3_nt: TGTGCCAGCAGCCCCCCAAAGGGAGAGCAGTACTTC
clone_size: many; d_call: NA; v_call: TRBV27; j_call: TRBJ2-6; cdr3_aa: CASGYRDSGANVLTF; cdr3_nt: TGTGCCAGCGGTTACAGGGACTCTGGGGCCAACGTCCTGACTTTC
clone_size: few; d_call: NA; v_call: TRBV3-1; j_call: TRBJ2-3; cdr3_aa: CASSHPPTDTQYF; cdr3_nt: TGTGCCAGCAGCCATCCACCGACAGATACGCAGTATTTT
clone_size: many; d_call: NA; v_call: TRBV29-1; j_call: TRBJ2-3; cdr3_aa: CSVARQDTSTDTQYF; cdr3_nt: TGCAGCGTTGCCCGACAGGATACTAGCACAGATACGCAGTATTTT
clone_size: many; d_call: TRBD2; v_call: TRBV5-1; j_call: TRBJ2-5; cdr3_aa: CASSLVLAAYQETQYF; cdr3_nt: TGCGCCAGCAGCTTGGTCCTAGCGGCGTACCAAGAGACCCAGTACTTC
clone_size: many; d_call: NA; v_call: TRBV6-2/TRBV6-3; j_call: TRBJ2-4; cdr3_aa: CASSYTDLAKNIQYF; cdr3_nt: TGTGCCAGCAGTTACACAGACCTAGCCAAAAACATTCAGTACTTC
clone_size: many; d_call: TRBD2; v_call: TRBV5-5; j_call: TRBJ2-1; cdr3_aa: CASSSLAGGSKLPDEQFF; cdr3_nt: TGTGCCAGCAGCTCTCTAGCGGGAGGCTCCAAGTTACCGGATGAGCAGTTCTTC
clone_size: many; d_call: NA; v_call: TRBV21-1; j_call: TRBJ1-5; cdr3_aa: CASSKEEARGEPQHF; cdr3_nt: TGTGCCAGCAGCAAAGAAGAGGCCAGGGGAGAGCCCCAGCATTTT
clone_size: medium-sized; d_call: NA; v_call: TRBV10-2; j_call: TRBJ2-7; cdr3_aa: CASSESEVGGYEQYF; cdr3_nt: TGCGCCAGCAGTGAGTCAGAAGTGGGGGGTTACGAGCAGTACTTC
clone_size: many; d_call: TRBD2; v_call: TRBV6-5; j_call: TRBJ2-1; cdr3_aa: CASRGLAGGTYNEQFF; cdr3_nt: TGTGCCAGCAGGGGACTAGCGGGAGGGACATACAATGAGCAGTTCTTC
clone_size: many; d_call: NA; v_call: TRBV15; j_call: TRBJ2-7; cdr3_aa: CATSLPGGSSYEQYF; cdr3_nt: TGTGCCACCAGCCTTCCAGGGGGGAGCTCCTACGAGCAGTACTTC
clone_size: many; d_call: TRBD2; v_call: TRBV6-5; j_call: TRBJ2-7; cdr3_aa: CASSPSGSPYEQYF; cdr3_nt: TGTGCCAGCAGCCCGAGCGGGAGTCCCTACGAGCAGTACTTC
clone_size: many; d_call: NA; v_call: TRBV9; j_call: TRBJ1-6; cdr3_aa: CASSAYGLSALHF; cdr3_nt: TGTGCCAGCAGCGCCTACGGGCTCTCGGCCCTCCACTTT
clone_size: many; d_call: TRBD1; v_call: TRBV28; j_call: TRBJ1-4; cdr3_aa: CASSLLTVTGPNEKLFF; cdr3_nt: TGTGCCAGCAGTTTATTAACGGTGACAGGGCCTAATGAAAAACTGTTTTTT
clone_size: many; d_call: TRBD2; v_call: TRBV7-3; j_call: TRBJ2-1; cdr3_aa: CASSATGTSAHNEQFF; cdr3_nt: TGTGCCAGCAGCGCTACCGGGACTAGCGCCCACAATGAGCAGTTCTTC
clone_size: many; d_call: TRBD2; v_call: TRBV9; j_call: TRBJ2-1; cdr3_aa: CASSVGTSGNNEQFF; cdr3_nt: TGTGCCAGCAGCGTAGGGACTAGCGGGAACAATGAGCAGTTCTTC
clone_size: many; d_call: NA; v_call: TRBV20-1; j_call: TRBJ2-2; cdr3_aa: CSASQLATNTGELFF; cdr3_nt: TGCAGTGCTAGCCAGTTAGCGACGAACACCGGGGAGCTGTTTTTT
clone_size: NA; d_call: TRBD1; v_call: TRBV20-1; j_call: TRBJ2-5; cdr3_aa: CSARDGTGRVDETQYF; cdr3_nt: TGCAGTGCTAGAGACGGGACAGGGAGAGTGGACGAGACCCAGTACTTC
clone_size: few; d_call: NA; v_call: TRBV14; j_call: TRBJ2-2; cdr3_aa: CASSRRERANTGELFF; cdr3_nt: TGTGCCAGCAGCCGCAGGGAAAGGGCTAACACCGGGGAGCTGTTTTTT
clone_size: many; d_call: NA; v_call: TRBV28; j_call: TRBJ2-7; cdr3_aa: CASSGDGTYEQYF; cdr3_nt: TGTGCCAGCAGTGGGGACGGAACCTACGAGCAGTACTTC
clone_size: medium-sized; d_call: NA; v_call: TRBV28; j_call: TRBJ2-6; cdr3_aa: CASSPETVSGANVLTF; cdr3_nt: TGTGCCAGCAGTCCAGAGACAGTTTCTGGGGCCAACGTCCTGACTTTC
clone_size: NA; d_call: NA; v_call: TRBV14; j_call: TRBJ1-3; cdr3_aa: CASSQVPKAGSGNTIYF; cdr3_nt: TGTGCCAGCAGCCAAGTCCCCAAAGCGGGATCGGGAAACACCATATATTTT
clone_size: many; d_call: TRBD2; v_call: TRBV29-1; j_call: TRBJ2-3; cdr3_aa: CSVAGGAGDTDTQYF; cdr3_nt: TGCAGCGTGGCCGGCGGAGCGGGAGACACAGATACGCAGTATTTT
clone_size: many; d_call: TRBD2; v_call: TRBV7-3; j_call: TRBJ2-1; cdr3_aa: CASSLASGRTEQFF; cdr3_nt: TGTGCCAGCAGCTTGGCTAGCGGGAGAACTGAGCAGTTCTTC
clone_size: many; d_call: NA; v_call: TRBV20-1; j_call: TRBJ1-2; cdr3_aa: CSASAGGVYGYTF; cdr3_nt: TGCAGTGCTAGTGCCGGGGGCGTCTATGGCTACACCTTC
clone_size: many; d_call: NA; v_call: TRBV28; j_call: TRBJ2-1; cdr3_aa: CASSSGGTYNEQFF; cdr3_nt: TGTGCCAGCAGTTCCGGGGGTACATACAATGAGCAGTTCTTC